Each of the 7 T cell receptor beta chains below was sequenced from the same sample in a study of cytomegalovirus exposure and HLA in healthy donors. Both 60 Vbeta primers and 13 Jbeta primers went into the PCR. Here immunoSEQ multiplex PCR was the method, and the copy in TCRdb shows in-frame clones only, minus some. The table has roughly 120,000 clones, about three quarters seen once. Sequenced: PBMCs. The origin of the receptors is a woman in her twenties or thirties in good health and CMV-seronegative.

This chain uses TRBV20-1 with TRBJ2-7; 7 bases fit TRBD2. The CDR3 sequence is 11 residues long. CDR1 and CDR2 from the germline V gene are DFQATT and SNEGSKA (reference sequence). Germline trimming cut 7 bases from V and 4 bases from J; bases unmatched to any gene: 4. As DNA, the CDR3 is TGCAGTGGATACGGGGGGTACGAGCAGTACTTC. Its protein is CSGYGGYEQYF.

The genes are TRBV7-9 and TRBJ2-2; 7 bases are a match to TRBD2. The CDR3 sequence is 16 residues long. Trimming took 4 bases from V and 6 from J; bases not matched to a gene: 11. Germline V gene sequence: CDR1 SEHNR, CDR2 FQNEAQ (reference sequence). The CDR3 bases are TGTGCCAGCAGCTCGCAGGTTGGACGGGGGGCCGGGGAGCTGTTTTTT. As protein: CASSSQVGRGAGELFF.

The chain is built from TRBV25-1 and TRBJ1-4; no firm D call. Per germline, CDR1 MGHDK and CDR2 SYGVNS. V shed 7 bases and J shed 2 bases, with 14 bases lying between them. The length of the CDR3 is 15 residues. The CDR3 loop reads CASTGGGMTNEKLFF. The CDR3 DNA sequence: TGTGCCAGCACAGGAGGCGGGATGACTAATGAAAAACTGTTTTTT.

The J gene is TRBJ2-6, the V gene TRBV5-6, with 11 bases identical to TRBD1. With 2 bases clipped from V and 4 bases from J, the junction kept 8 bases outside the gene matches. The length of the CDR3 is 18 residues. Germline-derived CDR1 and CDR2 are SGHDT and YYEEEE. The CDR3 reads CASSLGGQGAIGANVLTF. The DNA of the CDR3 is TGTGCCAGCAGCTTAGGTGGACAGGGGGCGATCGGGGCCAACGTCCTGACTTTC.

This clone was seen just once. The genes are TRBV11-3 and TRBJ2-5; no reliable D call. The J call is uncertain, as TRBJ2-7 better fits the DNA end. The CDR3 runs to 12 residues. From germline, CDR1 is SGHNT and CDR2 YENEEA. CDR3 protein: CASSLQSYEQYF. As DNA, the CDR3 is TGTGCCAGCAGCCTACAGAGCTACGAGCAGTACTTC.

Comments on this clone: The germline gene is not matched at one end of the junction; a read error may be the cause. The chain recombines TRBV7-9 with TRBJ2-7; 9 bases line up with TRBD2. The CDR3 sequence is 15 residues long. Per germline, CDR1 SEHNR and CDR2 FQNEAQ (reference sequence). The CDR3 loop reads CSSSPQTSGSYEQYF. The CDR3 bases are TGTTCCAGCAGTCCACAGACTAGCGGCTCCTACGAGCAGTACTTC. Drawing the rest from reference TRBV7-9 and TRBJ2-7, the complete variable domain is DTGVSQNPRHKITKRGQNVTFRCDPISEHNRLYWYRQTLGQGPEFLTYFQNEAQLEKSRLLSDRFSAERPKGSFSTLEIQRTEQGDSAMYLCSSSPQTSGSYEQYFGPGTRLTVT.

The rearrangement uses TRBV6-5 and TRBJ2-5; tentatively, D is TRBD2 (6 bases). With 5 bases removed from V and 1 base from J, the gap between germline ends came to 14 bases. Germline V CDR1 and CDR2: MNHEY, SVGAGI. The CDR3 runs to 15 residues. CDR3 residues: CASSAGQKVQETQYF. The CDR3 DNA follows: TGTGCCAGCAGTGCGGGGCAGAAGGTCCAAGAGACCCAGTACTTC.